This T cell receptor beta chain was recorded in a study of T cell repertoires in cytomegalovirus infection. Study context: In public TCR beta signatures, there were indications of both CMV infection and matching HLA type. Findings and caveats of the study: Dominant in the ex vivo response were TCR beta clonotypes restricted by HLA-C and specific for CMV. People with CMV and the relevant HLA were identified by cumulative public TCR beta family frequency.

As regards this clonotype: The antigen remains undetermined. Given a much more abundant clone one base away, this may be a read error.

This CDR3 has 15 residues. The ends were cut back, 4 bases at V and 6 bases at J, with 16 bases in the middle. Germline-derived CDR1 and CDR2 are SGHRS and YFSETQ. TCRdb re-called the reads with MiXCR, one entry per CDR3 protein. Found here are about 260,000 distinct CDR3 sequences, approximately 9% of them singletons; the top ten hold about 15%. The sequence derives from a human donor in good health (CMV status not recorded). Some clones in this sample may be carry-over from other donors' samples. The sequenced sample was PBMCs. The chain carries TRBV5-1 and TRBJ1-4, with D possibly TRBD1 on 5 matching bases. CDR3 loop: CASSEMAGTYEKLFF. The CDR3 DNA reads TGCGCCAGCAGCGAGATGGCAGGGACGTATGAAAAACTGTTTTTT.